This T cell receptor beta chain originates from a study of T cell repertoires in cytomegalovirus infection. Study details: Alongside well-studied HLA-B-restricted CMV epitopes, recently identified HLA-C-restricted CMV epitopes were also used. Indicated by public TCR beta signatures were CMV infection and matching HLA type.

Comment on this clonotype: The antigen remains undetermined.

TCRdb reprocessed the reads with MiXCR, giving one entry per CDR3 protein. Found here are approximately 730,000 distinct CDR3 sequences, around a third of them singletons; the top ten hold roughly 18%. Whole-study results and caveats: In two of eight donors, the top clonotype was HLA-C-restricted CMV-specific. Of the TCR beta families, the public ones yielded a cumulative frequency that identified carriers of CMV plus the relevant HLA.

The receptor was isolated from a human donor in good health (CMV status not recorded). Some clones in this sample may be carry-over from other donors' samples. Sequenced here: cultured PBMCs, sampled from culture after CMV antigen stimulation.

For the CDR3, the DNA is TGTGCCAGTAGAATGCGGCGGGGGCCGAATGAAAAACTGTTTTTT. Translation: CASRMRRGPNEKLFF. The chain links TRBV19 to TRBJ1-4; the D gene is possibly TRBD1 (6 bases). Trimming took off 6 bases at V and 5 bases at J, with 16 bases between the two ends. The CDR3 loop spans 15 amino acids. Germline CDR1 reads LNHDA; CDR2 reads SQIVND (reference sequence).